These 16 T cell receptor beta chains were sequenced from one sample in a study of T-cell memory formation after mild COVID-19. In TCRdb, the 5' RACE reads were re-called with MiXCR into one record per CDR3 protein. Here the sample spans a few hundred thousand distinct CDR3 sequences, under 30% being singletons. Sequencing input: PBMCs or a T cell subset sorted from them (not recorded which). The source of these receptors is an adult woman who had mild COVID-19 (a few samples of this study predate the infection). Cell type and time point are not known.

The chain employs TRBV29-1 and TRBJ2-3, with 10 bases lining up with TRBD2. Germline V gene data show CDR1 as SQVTM and CDR2 as ANQGSEA. The CDR3 has 15 residues. The V and J ends lost 6 bases and 3 bases, in that order; junction bases with no gene match: 9. In DNA form, the CDR3 reads TGCAGCGTGGTAAGCGGGGGGGCCAGTACAGATACGCAGTATTTT. It translates to CSVVSGGASTDTQYF.

V and J are TRBV6-5 and TRBJ2-7, with D perhaps matching TRBD1 (6 bases). Trimming stripped 8 bases from V and 1 base from J, with 15 bases between. The germline V gene encodes CDR1 MNHEY and CDR2 SVGAGI. There are 14 residues in the CDR3. The CDR3 region is CASHSQGRSYEQYF. DNA of the CDR3: TGTGCCAGCCATAGTCAGGGGCGATCCTACGAGCAGTACTTC.

J is TRBJ2-7 and V is TRBV7-2; TRBD2 matches 9 bases. The CDR3 is made up of 14 amino acids. With 5 bases clipped from V and 1 base from J, the junction kept 3 bases outside the gene matches. Looked up from germline, CDR1 is SGHTA and CDR2 is FQGNSA. In DNA, the CDR3 is TGTGCCAGCAGCCCTCTAGCGGGATCCTACGAGCAGTACTTC. Its translation: CASSPLAGSYEQYF. The full variable domain, completed using reference TRBV7-2 and TRBJ2-7, is GAGVSQSPSNKVTEKGKDVELRCDPISGHTALYWYRQSLGQGLEFLIYFQGNSAPDKSGLPSDRFSAERTGGSVSTLTIQRTQQEDSAVYLCASSPLAGSYEQYFGPGTRLTVT.

J is TRBJ2-5 and V is TRBV6-2 or TRBV6-3; TRBD2 matches 7 bases. CDR3 length: 16 residues. Germline CDR1 and CDR2: MNHEY and SVGEGT. The trim removed 2 bases at V and 5 bases at J, leaving 11 bases unmatched. The CDR3 sequence is CASSYPFTGGEETQYF. CDR3 nucleotide sequence: TGTGCCAGCAGTTACCCGTTTACGGGGGGAGAGGAGACCCAGTACTTC.

J is TRBJ2-7 and V is TRBV20-1; D gene unclear. CDR3 length: 12 amino acids. V was trimmed by 2 bases and J by 9 bases, leaving 14 bases between them. Germline lookup yields CDR1 DFQATT and CDR2 SNEGSKA (reference sequence). CDR3 sequence: CSARNYLGGQYF. The CDR3 nucleotides are TGCAGTGCTAGAAACTACCTTGGTGGGCAGTACTTC.

This clonotype has a handful of counts. V gene TRBV20-1 combines with J gene TRBJ2-7; 14 nucleotides agree with TRBD2. Per the germline V gene, CDR1 is DFQATT and CDR2 is SNEGSKA (reference sequence). The CDR3 sequence is 16 residues long. V lost 5 bases, J lost 1 base, and 7 bases stayed unmatched. For the CDR3, the DNA is TGCAGTGCTGGGACTAGCGGGAGAGGGGGATCCTACGAGCAGTACTTC. Translating gives CSAGTSGRGGSYEQYF.

The chain couples TRBV7-9 to TRBJ1-2; 9 positions match TRBD1. The CDR3 runs 16 residues. In germline, CDR1 is SEHNR, CDR2 FQNEAQ (reference sequence). Trimming took 3 bases from V and 5 from J; bases not matched to a gene: 10. The CDR3 DNA sequence: TGTGCCAGCAGCTTGGTACAGGGGGCGCAATCGTATGGCTACACCTTC. Its translation is CASSLVQGAQSYGYTF.

V is TRBV6-5 and J is TRBJ2-6; no reliable D call. The germline V and J ends were trimmed by 6 bases and 0 bases, with 9 bases remaining between them. The CDR3 is 15 residues long. Germline V lookup: CDR1 MNHEY, CDR2 SVGAGI. CDR3 region: CASSKHISGANVLTF. The CDR3 DNA follows: TGTGCCAGCAGCAAACACATCTCTGGGGCCAACGTCCTGACTTTC.

The V call is TRBV7-9, the J call TRBJ2-1, with 9 bases identical to TRBD2. This CDR3 is 17 amino acids long. CDR1 SEHNR and CDR2 FQNEAQ come from the germline V gene (reference sequence). V trimming: 5 bases; J trimming: 7 bases; junction bases outside the gene matches: 15. The CDR3 nucleotides are TGTGCCAGCAGCCACCCAATAGCGGGAGCCCCGGAGAATGAGCAGTTCTTC. This gives the protein CASSHPIAGAPENEQFF.

The chain is built from TRBV5-1 and TRBJ1-2; 7 bases are shared with TRBD1. The V segment lost 2 bases and the J segment 8 bases; nucleotides outside the gene matches: 6. This CDR3 spans 13 amino acids. Germline V gives CDR1 SGHRS, CDR2 YFSETQ. The CDR3 coding sequence is TGCGCCAGCAGCTTACAGGGGTCGGAAGGCTACACCTTC. Encoded protein: CASSLQGSEGYTF.

The J gene is TRBJ2-3, the V gene TRBV5-1; 10 nucleotides agree with TRBD2. Looked up from germline, CDR1 is SGHRS and CDR2 is YFSETQ. V shed 2 bases and J 5 bases; nucleotides not matched to a gene: 8. The CDR3 is 16 amino acids. The DNA for the CDR3 is TGCGCCAGCAGCTTTTTTACTAGCGGGACACAAGATACGCAGTATTTT. Its protein product is CASSFFTSGTQDTQYF.

This clonotype occurred a few times. The chain's CDR3 is CSAPPGPMNTEAFF. Here the CDR3 DNA reads TGCAGTGCCCCCCCCGGCCCGATGAACACTGAAGCTTTCTTT. The chain recombines TRBV20-1 with TRBJ1-1; D not resolved. Germline V gene data show CDR1 as DFQATT and CDR2 as SNEGSKA (reference sequence). The CDR3 is 14 amino acids. Trimming took 6 bases from V and 0 from J, leaving 14 bases between them.

The CDR3 here is CASSQTDSGNTIYF. DNA for the CDR3: TGTGCCAGCTCACAGACAGATTCTGGAAACACCATATATTTT. This rearrangement joins TRBV18 to TRBJ1-3, with a weak D call TRBD1 (5 bases). The CDR3 is made up of 14 amino acids. Germline V gene sequence: CDR1 KGHSH, CDR2 LQKENI. V lost 4 bases and J lost 1, with 8 bases in between.

J is TRBJ1-2 and V is TRBV5-5; possible D gene TRBD1, 6 bases. V shed 4 bases and J shed 2 bases, with 9 bases lying between them. The CDR3 extends over 13 amino acids. Germline values: CDR1 SGHKS, CDR2 YYEKEE (reference sequence). CDR3 in DNA: TGTGCCAGCAGCGTCGACAGGAACTATGGCTACACCTTC. Protein sequence: CASSVDRNYGYTF. The full variable domain, rest sourced from reference TRBV5-5 and TRBJ1-2, is DAGVTQSPTHLIKTRGQQVTLRCSPISGHKSVSWYQQVLGQGPQFIFQYYEKEERGRGNFPDRFSARQFPNYSSELNVNALLLGDSALYLCASSVDRNYGYTFGSGTRLTVV.

In this sample, this clonotype turned up a few times. The chain uses TRBV2 and TRBJ2-7; 8 positions match TRBD1. V gave up 4 bases and J gave up 1 base; unmatched junction bases: 27. In germline, CDR1 is SNHLY, CDR2 FYNNEI. The CDR3 totals 22 residues. The CDR3 DNA follows: TGTGCCAGCAGTGCCAGACGGGGATTCGAGAAGTTGGACAGGGCGAGGTCCTACGAGCAGTACTTC. Residues: CASSARRGFEKLDRARSYEQYF.

This clonotype was detected once. V and J are TRBV9 and TRBJ2-7, with 9 bases lining up with TRBD1. The CDR3 has 15 residues. Losses at the gene ends were 0 bases for V and 4 bases for J; bases not matched to a gene: 5. Germline V CDR1 and CDR2: SGDLS, YYNGEE. CDR3: CASSVGRDRVYEQYF. DNA for the CDR3: TGTGCCAGCAGCGTAGGCCGGGACAGGGTGTACGAGCAGTACTTC.